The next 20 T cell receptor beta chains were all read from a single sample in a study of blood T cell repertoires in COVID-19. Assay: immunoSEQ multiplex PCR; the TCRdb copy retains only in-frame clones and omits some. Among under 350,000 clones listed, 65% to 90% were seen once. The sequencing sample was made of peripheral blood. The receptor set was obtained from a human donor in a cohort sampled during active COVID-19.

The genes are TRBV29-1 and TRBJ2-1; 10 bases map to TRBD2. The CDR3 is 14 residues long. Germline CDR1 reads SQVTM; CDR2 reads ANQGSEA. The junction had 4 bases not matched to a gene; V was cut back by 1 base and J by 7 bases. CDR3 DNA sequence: TGCAGCGTTGAAGGCACTAGCGGGGTAAATGAGCAGTTCTTC. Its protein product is CSVEGTSGVNEQFF.

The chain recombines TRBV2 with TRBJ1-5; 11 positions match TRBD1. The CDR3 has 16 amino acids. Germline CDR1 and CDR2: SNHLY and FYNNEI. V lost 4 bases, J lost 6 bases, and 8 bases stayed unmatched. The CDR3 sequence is CASSGYPGTGGQPQHF. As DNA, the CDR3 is TGTGCCAGCAGTGGATACCCCGGGACAGGGGGTCAGCCCCAGCATTTT.

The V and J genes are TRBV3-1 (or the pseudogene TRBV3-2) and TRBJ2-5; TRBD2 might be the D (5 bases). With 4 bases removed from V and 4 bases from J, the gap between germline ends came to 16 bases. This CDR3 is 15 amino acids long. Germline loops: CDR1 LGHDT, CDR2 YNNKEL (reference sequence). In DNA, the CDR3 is TGTGCCAGCAGCCTTCCAGTAGGGAGAGGAGAGACCCAGTACTTC. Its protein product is CASSLPVGRGETQYF.

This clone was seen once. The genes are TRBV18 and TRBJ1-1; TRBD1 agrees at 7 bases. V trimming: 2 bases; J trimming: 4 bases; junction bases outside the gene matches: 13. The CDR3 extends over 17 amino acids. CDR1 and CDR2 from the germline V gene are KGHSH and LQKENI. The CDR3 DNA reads TGTGCCAGCTCACCAATGAGACAGGGTTTTAGCGTCACTGAAGCTTTCTTT. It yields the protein CASSPMRQGFSVTEAFF.

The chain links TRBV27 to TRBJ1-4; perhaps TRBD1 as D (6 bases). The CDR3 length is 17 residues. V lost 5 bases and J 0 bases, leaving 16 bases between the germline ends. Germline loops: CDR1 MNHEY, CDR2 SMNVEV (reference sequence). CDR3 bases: TGTGCCAGCAGTCAGAGGCGGGGGGCGGCAACTAATGAAAAACTGTTTTTT. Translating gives CASSQRRGAATNEKLFF.

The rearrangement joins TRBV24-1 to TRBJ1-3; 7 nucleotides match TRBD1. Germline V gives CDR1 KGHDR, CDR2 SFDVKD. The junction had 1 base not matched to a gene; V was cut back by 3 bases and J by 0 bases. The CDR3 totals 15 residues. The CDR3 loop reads CATSDAGGSGNTIYF. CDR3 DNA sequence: TGTGCCACCAGTGATGCAGGGGGCTCTGGAAACACCATATATTTT.

The CDR3 coding sequence is TGCGCCACCATAGTGGGGGCGGGTAGCACAGATACGCAGTATTTT. Amino acids: CATIVGAGSTDTQYF. The V gene is TRBV23-1, the J gene TRBJ2-3, with D perhaps matching TRBD1 (6 bases). TRBV23-1 is annotated as an ORF whose role is uncertain. V was clipped by 10 bases and J by 0 bases, with 17 bases between them. The CDR3 is made up of 15 amino acids.

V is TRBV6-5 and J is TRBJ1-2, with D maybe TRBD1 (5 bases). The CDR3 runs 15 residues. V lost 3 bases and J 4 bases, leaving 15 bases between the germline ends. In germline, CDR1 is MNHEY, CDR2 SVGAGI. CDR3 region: CASSYTRRAGYGYTF. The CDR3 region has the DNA TGTGCCAGCAGTTATACTCGCAGGGCCGGCTATGGCTACACCTTC.

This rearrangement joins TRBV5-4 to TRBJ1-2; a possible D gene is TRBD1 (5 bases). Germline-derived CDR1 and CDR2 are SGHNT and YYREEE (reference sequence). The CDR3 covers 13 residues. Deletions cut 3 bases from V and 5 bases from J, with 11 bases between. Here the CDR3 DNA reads TGTGCCAGCAGCTCCACAGGCGTTTATGGCTACACCTTC. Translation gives CASSSTGVYGYTF.

CDR3 bases: TGTGCCAGCAGCGATCAAATCATAGCGGGGGTGGTAGATACGCAGTATTTT. It codes for CASSDQIIAGVVDTQYF. The rearrangement links TRBV7-2 to TRBJ2-3; 9 nucleotides line up with TRBD2. The J segment lost 5 bases and the V segment lost 5 bases, leaving 14 bases of the junction unmatched. CDR3 length: 17 residues. The germline V gene has CDR1 SGHTA and CDR2 FQGNSA.

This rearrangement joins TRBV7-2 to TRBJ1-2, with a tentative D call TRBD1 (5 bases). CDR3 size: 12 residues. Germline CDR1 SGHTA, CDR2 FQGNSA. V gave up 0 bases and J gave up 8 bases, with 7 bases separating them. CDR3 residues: CASSLAGVGYTF. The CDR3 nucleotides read TGTGCCAGCAGCTTAGCAGGGGTAGGCTACACCTTC.

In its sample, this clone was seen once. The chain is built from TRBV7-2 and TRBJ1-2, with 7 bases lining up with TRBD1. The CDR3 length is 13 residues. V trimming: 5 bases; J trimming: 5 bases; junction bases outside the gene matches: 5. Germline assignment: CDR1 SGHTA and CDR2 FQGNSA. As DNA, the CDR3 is TGTGCCAGCAGCCCCGGGACAGAGTATGGCTACACCTTC. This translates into CASSPGTEYGYTF.

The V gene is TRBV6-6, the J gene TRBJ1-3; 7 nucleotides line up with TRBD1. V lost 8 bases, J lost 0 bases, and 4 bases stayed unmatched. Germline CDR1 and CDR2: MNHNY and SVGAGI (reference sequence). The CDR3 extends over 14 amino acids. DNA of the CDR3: TGTGCCAGCGGGGACAGCTTCTCTGGAAACACCATATATTTT. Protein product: CASGDSFSGNTIYF.

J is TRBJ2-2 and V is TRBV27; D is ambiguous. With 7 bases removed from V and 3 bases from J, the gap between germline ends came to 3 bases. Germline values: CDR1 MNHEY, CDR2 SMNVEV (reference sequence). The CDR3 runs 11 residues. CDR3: CASTHTGELFF. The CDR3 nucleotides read TGTGCCAGCACTCACACCGGGGAGCTGTTTTTT.

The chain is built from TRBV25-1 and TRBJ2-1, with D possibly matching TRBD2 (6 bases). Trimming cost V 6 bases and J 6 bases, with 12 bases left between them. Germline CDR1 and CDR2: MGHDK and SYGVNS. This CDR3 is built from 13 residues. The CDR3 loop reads CASRLTSFNEQFF. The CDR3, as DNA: TGTGCCAGCAGATTGACTAGTTTCAATGAGCAGTTCTTC.

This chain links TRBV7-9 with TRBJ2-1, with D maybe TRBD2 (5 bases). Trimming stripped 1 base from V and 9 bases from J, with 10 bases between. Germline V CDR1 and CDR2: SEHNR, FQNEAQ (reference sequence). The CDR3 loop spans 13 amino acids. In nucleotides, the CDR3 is TGTGCCAGCAGCTTAGAGCTGGCGGGTGAGCAGTTCTTC. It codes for CASSLELAGEQFF.

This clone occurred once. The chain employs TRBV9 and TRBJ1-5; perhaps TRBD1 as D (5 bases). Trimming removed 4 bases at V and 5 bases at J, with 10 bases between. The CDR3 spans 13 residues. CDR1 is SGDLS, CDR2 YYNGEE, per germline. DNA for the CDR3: TGTGCCAGCAGCCCGGGGGGGGATCAGCCCCAGCATTTT. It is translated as CASSPGGDQPQHF.

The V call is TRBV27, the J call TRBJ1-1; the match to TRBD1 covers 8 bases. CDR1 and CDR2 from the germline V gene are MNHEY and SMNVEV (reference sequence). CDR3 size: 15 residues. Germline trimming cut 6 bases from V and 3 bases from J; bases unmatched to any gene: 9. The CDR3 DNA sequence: TGTGCCAGCAGCTATTTGACAGGGGCATACACTGAAGCTTTCTTT. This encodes CASSYLTGAYTEAFF.

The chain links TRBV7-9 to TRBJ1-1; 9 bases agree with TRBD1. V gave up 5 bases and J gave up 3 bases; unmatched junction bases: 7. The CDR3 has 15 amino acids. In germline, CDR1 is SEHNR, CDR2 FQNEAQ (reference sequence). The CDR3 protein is CASSATGGYYTEAFF. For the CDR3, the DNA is TGTGCCAGCAGCGCGACAGGGGGATATTACACTGAAGCTTTCTTT.

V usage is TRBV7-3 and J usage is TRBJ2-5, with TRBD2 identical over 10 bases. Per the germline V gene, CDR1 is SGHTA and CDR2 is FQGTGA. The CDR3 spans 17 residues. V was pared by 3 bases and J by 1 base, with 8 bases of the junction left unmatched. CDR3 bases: TGTGCCAGCAGCTTGGCTAGCGGGAGCAAAGGCCAAGAGACCCAGTACTTC. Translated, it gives CASSLASGSKGQETQYF.